A selection of T cell receptor beta chains follows, all from one sample in a study of T cell repertoires in cytomegalovirus infection. In TCRdb, the reads were re-called with MiXCR into one record per CDR3 protein. The table shows 830,000 or so distinct CDR3 sequences, with over 25% occurring only once. Antigens for these TCRs are unknown. The source was cultured CD8+ T cells from PBMCs, collected from culture after CMV antigen stimulation. The receptors stem from a human donor in good health (CMV status not recorded). Some clones in this sample may be carry-over from other donors' samples. Each CDR3 is given with its conserved first and last residue. D genes are given only for firm matches. Size tells how often a clone was seen (once, few, many) or the class of an expanded clone, and some rows leave it out.

j_call v_call d_call clone_size cdr3_aa cdr3_nt
TRBJ1-1 TRBV2 NA few CASSELSRTEAFF TGTGCCAGCAGCGAGTTAAGTCGGACTGAAGCTTTCTTT
TRBJ1-4 TRBV7-8 NA many CASSGSTGRVNEKLFF TGTGCCAGCTCGGGCTCTACAGGGAGGGTCAATGAAAAACTGTTTTTT
TRBJ2-1 TRBV20-1 NA NA CSADLTWGGGRVDEQFF TGCAGTGCCGACCTTACCTGGGGGGGGGGGCGTGTGGATGAGCAGTTCTTC
TRBJ1-5 TRBV19 NA NA CASSFDISYQPQHF TGTGCCAGTAGTTTCGACATATCGTATCAGCCCCAGCATTTT
TRBJ1-1 TRBV5-5 TRBD1 NA CASSPAWTGLNTEAFF TGTGCCAGCAGCCCAGCTTGGACAGGATTGAACACTGAAGCTTTCTTT
TRBJ2-3 TRBV12-5 NA NA CASGLWGRTDTQYF TGTGCTAGTGGTTTGTGGGGCCGCACAGATACGCAGTATTTT
TRBJ1-1 TRBV11-2 NA NA CASSALRGRNTEAFF TGTGCCAGCAGCGCCCTACGGGGGCGGAACACTGAAGCTTTCTTT
TRBJ2-1 TRBV7-9 NA few CASSLMGNNEQFF TGTGCCAGCAGCTTAATGGGCAACAATGAGCAGTTCTTC
TRBJ2-1 TRBV7-9 NA many CASSFIAGEQFF TGTGCCAGCAGCTTCATAGCCGGCGAGCAGTTCTTC
TRBJ2-7 TRBV6-4 TRBD1 many CASSSRDRGCSYEQYF TGTGCCAGCAGTAGCCGGGACAGGGGTTGTAGCTACGAGCAGTACTTC
TRBJ2-1 TRBV2 NA NA CAGGTGLSLGQFF TGTGCCGGGGGAACGGGACTCTCACTGGGGCAGTTCTTC
TRBJ1-1 TRBV19 TRBD1 few CASSIPPDRVGATEAFF TGTGCCAGTAGTATTCCGCCGGACAGGGTGGGTGCCACTGAAGCTTTCTTT
TRBJ2-5 TRBV27 NA many CASSLTGQWYETQYF TGTGCCAGCAGTTTGACGGGGCAATGGTATGAGACCCAGTACTTC
TRBJ2-7 TRBV27 NA NA CASSLGGPHPYEQYF TGTGCCAGCAGTTTGGGCGGGCCCCACCCCTACGAGCAGTACTTC